Below, 4 T cell receptor beta chains from the same sample are listed, as sequenced in a study of Graves' ophthalmopathy and Graves' hyperthyroidism listed by TCRdb under 2018. This sample was sequenced with an Illumina HiSeq 2000. For repertoire sequencing, the TCR beta CDR3 regions were amplified from RNA transcripts. A first-round RT-PCR used HTBI primers with the Qiagen OneStep RT-PCR kit, followed by a second-round multiplex PCR, size selection and purification. The public sequencing data were trimmed at Q25 with fastp and processed into clonotypes with MiXCR by TCRdb, which kept only in-frame beta chains. For every CDR3 protein sequence, its rows merge into one entry that carries the most common genes and DNA. The table for this sample lists more than 300,000 distinct CDR3 sequences; approximately 17% of them were counted only once. The top ten constitute 2.4% of the sample. The sequenced sample was peripheral blood. These receptors came from an adult woman with stable Graves' hyperthyroidism.

This clonotype was counted at least ten times. The chain couples TRBV12-3 or TRBV12-4 to TRBJ2-7; 12 bases are shared with TRBD2. The CDR3 has 15 residues. V was clipped by 6 bases and J by 5 bases; unmatched bases: 8. The CDR3 DNA reads as TGTGCCAGCAGCTCTACGGGACTAGCGGGTGACGAGCAGTACTTC. Protein sequence: CASSSTGLAGDEQYF.

This clonotype was seen ten or more times. V is TRBV7-2 and J is TRBJ1-6; D gene uncertain. V gave up 1 base and J gave up 10 bases, with 17 bases separating them. The CDR3 extends over 16 amino acids. Germline lookup yields CDR1 SGHTA and CDR2 FQGNSA. The CDR3 loop is CASSLGRTGVWSPLHF. The DNA of the CDR3 is TGTGCCAGCAGCTTAGGGCGGACCGGGGTTTGGTCACCCCTCCACTTT. The full variable domain, with the rest looked up from reference TRBV7-2 and TRBJ1-6, is GAGVSQSPSNKVTEKGKDVELRCDPISGHTALYWYRQSLGQGLEFLIYFQGNSAPDKSGLPSDRFSAERTGGSVSTLTIQRTQQEDSAVYLCASSLGRTGVWSPLHFGNGTRLTVT.

This clonotype was seen many times. The CDR3 coding sequence is TGTGCCAGCAGCACAGGGCGGACCTCCTACGAGCAGTACTTC. This codes for CASSTGRTSYEQYF. The rearrangement uses TRBV28 and TRBJ2-7; possibly TRBD1 for D (6 bases). Between the trimmed V and J ends, which lost 6 bases and 0 bases, there was a span of 12 bases. The CDR3 is 14 residues long. Germline values: CDR1 MDHEN, CDR2 SYDVKM.

The V call is TRBV6-1, the J call TRBJ1-1, with TRBD1 as a possible D gene (5 bases). The germline V gene has CDR1 MNHNS and CDR2 SASEGT. CDR3 length: 11 residues. Trimming removed 7 bases from V and 11 bases from J, with 14 bases in between. The CDR3 here is CASMYHGGAFF. CDR3 sequence (DNA): TGTGCCAGCATGTATCATGGGGGGGCTTTCTTT.